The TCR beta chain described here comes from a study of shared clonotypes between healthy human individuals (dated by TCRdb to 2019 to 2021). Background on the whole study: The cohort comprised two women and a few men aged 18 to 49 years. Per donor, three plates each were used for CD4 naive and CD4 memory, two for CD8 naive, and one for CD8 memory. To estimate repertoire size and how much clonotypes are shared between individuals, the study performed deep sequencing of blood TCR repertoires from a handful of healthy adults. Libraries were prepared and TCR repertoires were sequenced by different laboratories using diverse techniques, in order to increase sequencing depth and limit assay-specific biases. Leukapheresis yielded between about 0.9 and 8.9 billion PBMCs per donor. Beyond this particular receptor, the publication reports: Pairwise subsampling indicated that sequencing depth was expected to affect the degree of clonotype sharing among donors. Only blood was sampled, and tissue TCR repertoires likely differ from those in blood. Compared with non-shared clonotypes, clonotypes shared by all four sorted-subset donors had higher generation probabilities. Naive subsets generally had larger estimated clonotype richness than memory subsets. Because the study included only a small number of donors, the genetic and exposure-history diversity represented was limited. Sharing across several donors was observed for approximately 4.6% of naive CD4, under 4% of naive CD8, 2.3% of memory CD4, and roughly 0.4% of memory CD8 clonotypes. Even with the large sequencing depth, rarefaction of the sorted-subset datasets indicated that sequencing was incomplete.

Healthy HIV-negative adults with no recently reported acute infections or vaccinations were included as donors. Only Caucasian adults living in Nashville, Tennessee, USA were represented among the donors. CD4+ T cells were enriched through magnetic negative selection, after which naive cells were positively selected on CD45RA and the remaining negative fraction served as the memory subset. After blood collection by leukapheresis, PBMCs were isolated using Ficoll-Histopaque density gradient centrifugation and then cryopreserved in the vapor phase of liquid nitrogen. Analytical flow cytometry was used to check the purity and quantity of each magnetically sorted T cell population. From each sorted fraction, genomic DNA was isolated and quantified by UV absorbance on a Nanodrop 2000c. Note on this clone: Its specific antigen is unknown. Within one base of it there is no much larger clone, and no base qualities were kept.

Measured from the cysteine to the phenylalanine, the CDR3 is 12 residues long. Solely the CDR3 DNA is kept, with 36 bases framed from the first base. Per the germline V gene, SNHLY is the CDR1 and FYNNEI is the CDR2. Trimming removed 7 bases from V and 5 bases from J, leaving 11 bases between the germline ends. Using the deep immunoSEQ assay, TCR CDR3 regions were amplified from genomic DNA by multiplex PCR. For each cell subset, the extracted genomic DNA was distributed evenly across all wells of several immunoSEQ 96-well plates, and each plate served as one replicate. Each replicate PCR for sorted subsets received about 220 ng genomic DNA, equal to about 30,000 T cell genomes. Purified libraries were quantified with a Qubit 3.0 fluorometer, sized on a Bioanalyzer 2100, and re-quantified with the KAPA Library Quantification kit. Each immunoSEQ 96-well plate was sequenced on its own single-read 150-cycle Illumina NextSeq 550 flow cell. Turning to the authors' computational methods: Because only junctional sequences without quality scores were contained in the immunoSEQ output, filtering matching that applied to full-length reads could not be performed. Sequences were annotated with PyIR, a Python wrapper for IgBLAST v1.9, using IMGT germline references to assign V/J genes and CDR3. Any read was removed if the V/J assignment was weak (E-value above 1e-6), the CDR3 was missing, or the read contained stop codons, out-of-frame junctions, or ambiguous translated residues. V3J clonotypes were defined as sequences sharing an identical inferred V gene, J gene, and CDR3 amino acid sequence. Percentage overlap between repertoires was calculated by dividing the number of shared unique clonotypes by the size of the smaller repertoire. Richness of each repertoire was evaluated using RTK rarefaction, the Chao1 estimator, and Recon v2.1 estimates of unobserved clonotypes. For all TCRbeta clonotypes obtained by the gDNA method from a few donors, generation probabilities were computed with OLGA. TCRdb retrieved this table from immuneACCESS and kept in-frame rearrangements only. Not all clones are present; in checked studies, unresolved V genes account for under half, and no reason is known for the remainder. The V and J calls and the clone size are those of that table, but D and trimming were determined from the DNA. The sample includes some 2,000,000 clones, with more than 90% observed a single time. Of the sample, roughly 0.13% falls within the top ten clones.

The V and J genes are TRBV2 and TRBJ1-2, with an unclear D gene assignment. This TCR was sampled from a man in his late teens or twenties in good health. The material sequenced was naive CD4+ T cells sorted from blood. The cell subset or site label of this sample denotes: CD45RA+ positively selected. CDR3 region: CASTGVGYGYTF. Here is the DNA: TGTGCCAGCACCGGGGTAGGGTATGGCTACACCTTC.